These 23 T cell receptor beta chains originate from one sample sequenced in a study of CD8 T cells in Susac syndrome. A quantity of about 0.5 to 1 ug RNA underwent reverse transcription using random hexamers. TCRdb called the immunoSEQ multiplex PCR reads again in MiXCR, with one record for every CDR3 protein. Of some 300,000 distinct CDR3 sequences listed, roughly 85% are singletons. The sequencing input was CD8+ T cells from PBMCs. The receptors come from a human donor with multiple sclerosis.

The V and J genes are TRBV27 and TRBJ2-1; possible D gene TRBD2, 5 bases. The germline CDR1 and CDR2 sequences are MNHEY and SMNVEV (reference sequence). The CDR3 loop spans 13 amino acids. Trimming took off 5 bases at V and 4 bases at J, with 9 bases between the two ends. In DNA form, the CDR3 reads TGTGCCAGCAGTATAACGGGGTACAATGAGCAGTTCTTC. Its protein is CASSITGYNEQFF.

This clonotype was counted a few times. V gene TRBV27 combines with J gene TRBJ2-7; 7 bases are a match to TRBD2. There are 15 residues in the CDR3. Per germline, CDR1 MNHEY and CDR2 SMNVEV (reference sequence). The ends lost 3 bases at V and 5 bases at J; junction bases unmatched: 10. CDR3 in amino acids: CASSLTSGVLHEQYF. CDR3 in DNA: TGTGCCAGCAGTTTGACCAGCGGGGTCCTCCACGAGCAGTACTTC.

V usage is TRBV18 and J usage is TRBJ1-2; D gene ambiguous. The V end lost 0 bases, the J end lost 1 base, and 21 bases lay between the germline ends. The V gene's germline CDR1 is KGHSH and CDR2 LQKENI. The CDR3 loop spans 19 amino acids. The CDR3 protein is CASSPPVPVVTVINYGYTF. CDR3 DNA: TGTGCCAGCTCACCACCGGTACCCGTAGTCACAGTCATTAACTATGGCTACACCTTC.

The V gene is TRBV15, the J gene TRBJ2-5, with 7 bases that match TRBD1. CDR1 and CDR2 (germline): LNHNV, YYDKDF (reference sequence). The CDR3 is made up of 17 amino acids. J was trimmed by 7 bases and V by 5 bases; bases with no gene match: 19. DNA for the CDR3: TGTGCCACCAGCGGCGAAACCCCGGGACAGAGAATCGGGACCCAGTACTTC. Protein product: CATSGETPGQRIGTQYF.

V is TRBV19 and J is TRBJ2-7; 13 nucleotides align to TRBD2. Germline V gene lookup returns CDR1 LNHDA and CDR2 SQIVND (reference sequence). This CDR3 contains 19 residues. The V gene end was trimmed by 5 bases and the J gene end by 3 bases; junction bases not matched to a gene: 16. CDR3 bases: TGTGCCAGTAGTTTCACCGGGACTAGCGGGATTCTTAACCACTACGAGCAGTACTTC. It is translated as CASSFTGTSGILNHYEQYF. The full variable domain, completed using reference TRBV19 and TRBJ2-7, is DGGITQSPKYLFRKEGQNVTLSCEQNLNHDAMYWYRQDPGQGLRLIYYSQIVNDFQKGDIAEGYSVSREKKESFPLTVTSAQKNPTAFYLCASSFTGTSGILNHYEQYFGPGTRLTVT.

This chain joins TRBV6-5 and TRBJ1-1; D is ambiguous. CDR1 MNHEY and CDR2 SVGAGI come from the germline V gene. V dropped 3 bases and J dropped 7 bases, with 15 bases sitting between them. This CDR3 is built from 14 residues. The CDR3 reads CASSYTDGGFEAFF. CDR3 bases: TGTGCCAGCAGTTATACAGACGGCGGATTTGAAGCTTTCTTT.

The J gene is TRBJ2-7, the V gene TRBV28; either TRBD1 or TRBD2 may fit D (7 bases each). The CDR3 totals 14 residues. Trimming stripped 5 bases from V and 6 bases from J, with 17 bases between. CDR1 MDHEN and CDR2 SYDVKM come from the germline V gene. Here the CDR3 reads CASSPAGGEVEQYF. The CDR3 bases are TGTGCCAGCAGTCCAGCAGGGGGGGAGGTCGAGCAGTACTTC.

This clonotype has just a few counts. J is TRBJ2-5 and V is TRBV6-1, with D maybe TRBD1 (6 bases). Germline V gene sequence: CDR1 MNHNS, CDR2 SASEGT. The CDR3 runs to 12 residues. Trimming left V 8 bases short and J 5 bases short, with 12 bases between. The CDR3 DNA reads TGTGCCAGCGGGGGCAGTGGGGAGACCCAGTACTTC. It yields the protein CASGGSGETQYF.

This chain connects TRBV4-3 to TRBJ2-3; 8 nucleotides align to TRBD1. The germline gives CDR1 LGHNA, CDR2 YSLEER. J gave up 3 bases and V 0 bases, and 5 bases lay outside the gene matches. CDR3 size: 16 residues. In nucleotides, the CDR3 is TGCGCCAGCAGCCAAGATCCGGGGACAGGAACAGATACGCAGTATTTT. It encodes CASSQDPGTGTDTQYF.

The rearrangement links TRBV19 to TRBJ1-2, with D possibly matching TRBD1 (5 bases). This CDR3 is built from 13 residues. The V gene's germline CDR1 is LNHDA and CDR2 SQIVND (reference sequence). V was cut by 7 bases and J by 6 bases, with 15 bases left in between. The CDR3 here is CASTPGQFHGYTF. In nucleotides, the CDR3 is TGTGCCAGTACTCCGGGGCAGTTTCATGGCTACACCTTC.

The chain uses TRBV6-1 and TRBJ1-2; possible D gene TRBD1, 5 bases. The CDR3 is 16 amino acids. Trimming cost V 1 base and J 6 bases, with 18 bases left between them. Germline values: CDR1 MNHNS, CDR2 SASEGT. This CDR3 is CASSEDHGTLEDGYTF. CDR3 in DNA: TGTGCCAGCAGTGAAGACCACGGGACCCTTGAGGATGGCTACACCTTC.

This rearrangement joins TRBV5-6 to TRBJ2-7; TRBD2 agrees at 14 bases. The CDR3 runs 16 residues. CDR1 SGHDT and CDR2 YYEEEE come from the germline V gene. The junction had 7 bases not matched to a gene; V was cut back by 3 bases and J by 5 bases. The CDR3 loop is CASSWGTSGSRNEQYF. In nucleotides, the CDR3 is TGTGCCAGCAGCTGGGGGACTAGCGGGAGCCGGAACGAGCAGTACTTC.

CDR3 sequence reads: CASSLARSGRALMDADTQYF. The CDR3, as DNA: TGTGCCAGCAGCTTAGCCCGGAGCGGGAGGGCCCTAATGGATGCAGATACGCAGTATTTT. This chain uses TRBV11-1 with TRBJ2-3; 10 bases match TRBD2. Germline lookup yields CDR1 SGHAT and CDR2 FQDESV (reference sequence). CDR3 size: 20 residues. Trimming at V came to 0 bases and at J to 4 bases, leaving 16 bases not matched to a gene.

The chain has TRBV4-3 and TRBJ2-1, with 8 bases identical to TRBD2. CDR1 and CDR2 from the germline V gene are LGHNA and YSLEER. Germline trimming cut 1 base from V and 8 bases from J; bases unmatched to any gene: 7. CDR3 length equals 15 residues. CDR3 region: CASSQGSGSLDEQFF. As DNA, the CDR3 is TGCGCCAGCAGCCAAGGCAGCGGGAGTTTAGATGAGCAGTTCTTC.

The gene calls are TRBV4-3 and TRBJ2-7; the match to TRBD2 covers 11 bases. The V gene's germline CDR1 is LGHNA and CDR2 YSLEER. The CDR3 runs to 16 residues. The V and J ends lost 1 base and 3 bases, in that order; junction bases with no gene match: 5. The CDR3 spells CASSQGSGTSGYEQYF. The CDR3 DNA reads as TGCGCCAGCAGCCAAGGCAGCGGGACTAGCGGCTACGAGCAGTACTTC.

This clonotype was observed a few times. V is TRBV5-4 and J is TRBJ2-5; D is perhaps TRBD1 or TRBD2 (5 bases each). CDR3 length equals 14 residues. Germline values: CDR1 SGHNT, CDR2 YYREEE (reference sequence). Trimming stripped 2 bases from V and 4 bases from J, with 12 bases between. DNA for the CDR3: TGTGCCAGCAGCTTAATGGGGACGCCAGAGACCCAGTACTTC. This gives the protein CASSLMGTPETQYF.

V and J are TRBV7-9 and TRBJ2-3; D ambiguous. The CDR3 contains 16 residues. Trimming took 4 bases from V and 3 from J, leaving 17 bases between them. Per germline, CDR1 SEHNR and CDR2 FQNEAQ (reference sequence). Here the CDR3 reads CASSSPRSQETDTQYF. CDR3 bases: TGTGCCAGCAGCTCCCCTCGATCTCAGGAAACAGATACGCAGTATTTT.

V is TRBV19 and J is TRBJ2-1; D uncertain. Deletions cut 3 bases from V and 0 bases from J, with 9 bases between. In germline, CDR1 is LNHDA, CDR2 SQIVND (reference sequence). This CDR3 is built from 15 residues. CDR3: CASSIYRSSYNEQFF. For the CDR3, the DNA is TGTGCCAGTAGTATCTATCGGAGCTCCTACAATGAGCAGTTCTTC.

The chain has TRBV28 and TRBJ1-5, with no clear D. Trimming shortened V by 7 bases and J by 7 bases, and 11 bases separated the two germline ends. The germline V gene has CDR1 MDHEN and CDR2 SYDVKM. CDR3 length: 12 amino acids. CDR3: CASTPGSQPQHF. DNA of the CDR3: TGTGCCAGCACCCCAGGATCCCAGCCCCAGCATTTT.

This chain joins TRBV27 and TRBJ2-5, with a weak D call TRBD1 (6 bases). There are 14 residues in the CDR3. V was trimmed by 5 bases and J by 5 bases, leaving 15 bases between them. Per the germline V gene, CDR1 is MNHEY and CDR2 is SMNVEV (reference sequence). Here the CDR3 DNA reads TGTGCCAGCAGTCGGCTGGGGGCAGGGGAGACCCAGTACTTC. The encoded protein is CASSRLGAGETQYF.

This chain connects TRBV7-9 to TRBJ2-3; 9 nucleotides agree with TRBD1. V was clipped by 3 bases and J by 2 bases; unmatched bases: 6. The V gene's germline CDR1 is SEHNR and CDR2 FQNEAQ (reference sequence). The CDR3 consists of 16 residues. The CDR3 region has the DNA TGTGCCAGCAGCTTGGTGACAGGGGGTCCCACAGATACGCAGTATTTT. Amino acid sequence: CASSLVTGGPTDTQYF.

The chain combines TRBV24-1 with TRBJ2-5, with D perhaps matching TRBD1 (5 bases). Germline V gene lookup returns CDR1 KGHDR and CDR2 SFDVKD. The CDR3 runs to 14 residues. Trimming took 2 bases from V and 4 from J, leaving 10 bases between them. The CDR3 sequence: CATSDSRVGETQYF. The CDR3 bases are TGTGCCACCAGTGATTCCAGGGTGGGAGAGACCCAGTACTTC.

The chain is built from TRBV19 and TRBJ2-7; TRBD1 might be the D (6 bases). V was clipped by 3 bases and J by 5 bases, with 8 bases between them. Germline V gene sequence: CDR1 LNHDA, CDR2 SQIVND (reference sequence). This CDR3 has 12 amino acids. The CDR3 here is CASSMQGHEQYF. Written as DNA, the CDR3 is TGTGCCAGTAGTATGCAGGGGCACGAGCAGTACTTC.